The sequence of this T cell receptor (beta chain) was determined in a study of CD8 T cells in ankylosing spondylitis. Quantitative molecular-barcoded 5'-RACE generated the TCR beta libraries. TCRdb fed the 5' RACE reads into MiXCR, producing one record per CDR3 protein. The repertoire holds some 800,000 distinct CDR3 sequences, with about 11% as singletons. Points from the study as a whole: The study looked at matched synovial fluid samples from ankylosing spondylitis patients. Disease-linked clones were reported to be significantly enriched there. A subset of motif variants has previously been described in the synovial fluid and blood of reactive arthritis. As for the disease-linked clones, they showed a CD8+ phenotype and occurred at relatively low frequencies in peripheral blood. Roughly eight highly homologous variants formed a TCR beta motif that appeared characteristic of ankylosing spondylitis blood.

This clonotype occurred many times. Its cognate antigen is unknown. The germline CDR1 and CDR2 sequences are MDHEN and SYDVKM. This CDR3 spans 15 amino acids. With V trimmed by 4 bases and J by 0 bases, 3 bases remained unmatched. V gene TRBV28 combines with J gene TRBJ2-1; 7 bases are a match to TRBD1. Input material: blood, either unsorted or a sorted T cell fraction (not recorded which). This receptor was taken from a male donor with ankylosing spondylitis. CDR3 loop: CASSWDRLSYNEQFF. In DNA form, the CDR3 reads TGTGCCAGCAGTTGGGACAGACTCTCCTACAATGAGCAGTTCTTC.